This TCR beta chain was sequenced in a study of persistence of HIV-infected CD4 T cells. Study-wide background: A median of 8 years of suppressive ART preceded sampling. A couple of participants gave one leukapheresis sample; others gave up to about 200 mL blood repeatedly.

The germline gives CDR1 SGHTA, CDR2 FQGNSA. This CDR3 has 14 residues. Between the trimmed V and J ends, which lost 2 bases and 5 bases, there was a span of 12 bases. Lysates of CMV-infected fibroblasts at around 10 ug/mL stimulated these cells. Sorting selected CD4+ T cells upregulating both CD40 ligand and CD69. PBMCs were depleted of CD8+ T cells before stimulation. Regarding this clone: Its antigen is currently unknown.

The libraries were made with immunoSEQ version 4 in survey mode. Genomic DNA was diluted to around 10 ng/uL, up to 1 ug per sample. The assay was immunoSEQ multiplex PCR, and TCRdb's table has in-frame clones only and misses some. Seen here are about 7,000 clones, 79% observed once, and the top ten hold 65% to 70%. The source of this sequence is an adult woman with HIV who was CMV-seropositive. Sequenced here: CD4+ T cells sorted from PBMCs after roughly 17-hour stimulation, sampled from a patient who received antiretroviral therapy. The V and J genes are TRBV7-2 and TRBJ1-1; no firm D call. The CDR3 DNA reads TGTGCCAGCAGCTTATTCTCCCCTGAGACTGAAGCTTTCTTT. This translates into CASSLFSPETEAFF.